The T cell receptor beta chain described here comes from a study of OX40 agonist ivuxolimab in advanced cancers. Overall study: The study enrolled dose-escalation patients with hepatocellular carcinoma, melanoma, renal cell or head and neck cancer.

Whole-study findings and limits: Partial responders dosed at 0.1-3.0 mg/kg displayed clonal expansion ranking among the lowest. Clonal expansion from baseline to week 6 occurred in both CD4+ and CD8+ T cells.

To note about this clone: Its antigen remains unidentified. The identical CDR3 is also encoded by other nucleotide sequences in the sample.

The CDR3 spans 13 residues. V was shortened by 0 bases and J by 0 bases, with 3 bases between the two germline ends. CDR1 SGHRS and CDR2 YFSETQ come from the germline V gene. TCRdb's copy holds only in-frame clones and misses some; the assay was immunoSEQ multiplex PCR. This sample carries roughly 60,000 clones, less than 90% of them seen once, and the ten largest clones take about 4.5%. The sample consisted of CD4+ or CD8+ T cells sorted from blood, taken in a trial of the OX40 agonist ivuxolimab. The clonotype was recovered from an adult with an advanced solid tumor such as melanoma, head and neck, liver or kidney cancer. The rearrangement joins TRBV5-1 to TRBJ1-1, with D unresolved. CDR3 amino acids: CASSLEVNTEAFF. CDR3 DNA sequence: TGCGCCAGCAGCTTGGAGGTGAACACTGAAGCTTTCTTT.